This T cell receptor (beta chain) is drawn from a study of blood T cell repertoires in COVID-19. Overall study: Samples of COVID-19 (acute and convalescent) were obtained from the United States, Italy and Spain. The analysed material was cDNA or gDNA that came from T cells, B-cell-depleted T cells, or PBMCs.

V shed 2 bases and J 4 bases; nucleotides not matched to a gene: 3. CDR1 and CDR2 from the germline V gene are MNHNY and SVGAGI (reference sequence). The CDR3 extends over 14 amino acids. In the study's own analysis: Researchers report that nucleated cell counts were estimated from reference gene primer amplification. Profiled with immunoSEQ multiplex PCR; TCRdb holds only in-frame clones, not every one. V and J calls and clone size are given by that table; D and trimming were obtained from the DNA. The table has about 170,000 clones, 70% to 85% seen once; the top ten hold roughly 1.3%. The sequence came from a man aged 55 to 70 who had recovered from COVID-19. The rearrangement links TRBV6-6 to TRBJ2-5; 8 bases map to TRBD1. Input material: peripheral blood. CDR3 coding DNA: TGTGCCAGCAGTTACGGACAGGGCGGAGAGACCCAGTACTTC. Its translation: CASSYGQGGETQYF.